The rows below give T cell receptor beta chains drawn from one sample of a study of T cells after yellow fever vaccination. TCRdb used MiXCR to reprocess the 5' RACE reads, holding one entry per CDR3 protein. This sample has approximately 120,000 distinct CDR3 sequences, with roughly 15% found just once. Sequences were derived from CD8+ T cells sorted from PBMCs, sampled 5 days after the yellow fever booster vaccination. The receptors come from a man in his late teens or twenties who received the YFV17D yellow fever vaccine. CDR3s leave out the opening cysteine and the closing phenylalanine or tryptophan. The order of the fields is V gene, CDR3 protein.

V gene: TRBV9
CDR3 protein: ASRGQGSPNYGYT

V gene: TRBV4-1
CDR3 protein: ASSPRGNIQY

V gene: TRBV4-3
CDR3 protein: ASSLHGVSTDTQY

V gene: TRBV24-1
CDR3 protein: ATSDRDRGVETQY

V gene: TRBV4-1
CDR3 protein: ASSQDRNNEQF

V gene: TRBV11-1
CDR3 protein: ASSLAPGESTEAF

V gene: TRBV6-5
CDR3 protein: ASSPARRGESTEAF

V gene: TRBV4-3
CDR3 protein: ASSQDFPGTMKYEQY

V gene: TRBV12-3/TRBV12-4
CDR3 protein: ASRGETQY

V gene: TRBV4-3
CDR3 protein: ASSPAPGQGDQNEQF

V gene: TRBV20-1
CDR3 protein: SARGLGAGEKLF

V gene: TRBV4-1
CDR3 protein: ASSHPGDGTEAF

V gene: TRBV7-2
CDR3 protein: ASSSTGLNTIY

V gene: TRBV27
CDR3 protein: ASRPRQTTEAF

V gene: TRBV20-1
CDR3 protein: SAPGTGPNLDEQF

V gene: TRBV21-1
CDR3 protein: ASSVQGQQVDTEAF

V gene: TRBV4-1
CDR3 protein: ASSQDRGWENQETQY

V gene: TRBV4-3
CDR3 protein: ASSQGTGLYGYT

V gene: TRBV4-3
CDR3 protein: ASSQDSEPGQGTLRSQETQY

V gene: TRBV28
CDR3 protein: ASRYGQGRKPQH

V gene: TRBV25-1
CDR3 protein: ASRGGTEAF

V gene: TRBV7-2
CDR3 protein: ASSLWDTGPLVCQY

V gene: TRBV11-2
CDR3 protein: ASSLSSAALTGNTIY

V gene: TRBV19
CDR3 protein: ASTSGTGGIGTQY

V gene: TRBV7-2
CDR3 protein: ASSPPSSPRGPTDTQY

V gene: TRBV20-1
CDR3 protein: SARLSNLGDTQY

V gene: TRBV3-1
CDR3 protein: ASSPDRGINYGYT

V gene: TRBV10-2
CDR3 protein: ASLNSYEQY

V gene: TRBV4-3
CDR3 protein: ASSPGSGTADYEQY

V gene: TRBV7-2
CDR3 protein: ASSLGGAGGEKLF

V gene: TRBV19
CDR3 protein: ASSITPDSPYEQY

V gene: TRBV7-2
CDR3 protein: ASSAYRGYEQY

V gene: TRBV9
CDR3 protein: ASSPRDESPDEQY

V gene: TRBV15
CDR3 protein: ATGDGQGSSEQF

V gene: TRBV6-5
CDR3 protein: ASSPTSGGAGEQY

V gene: TRBV12-3/TRBV12-4
CDR3 protein: ASRTGQRYEQY

V gene: TRBV12-3/TRBV12-4
CDR3 protein: ASSFYQGYEQY

V gene: TRBV27
CDR3 protein: ASSPVAGNYNEQF

V gene: TRBV7-8
CDR3 protein: ASSLVDRDTEAF

V gene: TRBV5-6
CDR3 protein: ASSLGALSSYNEQF

V gene: TRBV27
CDR3 protein: ASSFNGQPQH

V gene: TRBV4-3
CDR3 protein: ASSQDHRDEGEQY

V gene: TRBV7-8
CDR3 protein: ASSLVSQLYSNQPQH

V gene: TRBV19
CDR3 protein: ASSIVPGGSEQF

V gene: TRBV12-3/TRBV12-4
CDR3 protein: ASTPVVSREAF

V gene: TRBV7-9
CDR3 protein: ARRTENTGELF

V gene: TRBV12-3/TRBV12-4
CDR3 protein: ASSPTGGELF

V gene: TRBV3-1
CDR3 protein: ASSHRPGAGPEAF

V gene: TRBV6-2/TRBV6-3
CDR3 protein: ASSYEGGTPGTQY

V gene: TRBV12-3/TRBV12-4
CDR3 protein: ASSSHATGGREKLF